This T cell receptor beta chain was sequenced for a study of T cell changes during pregnancy in multiple sclerosis. Here immunoSEQ multiplex PCR was the method, and the copy in TCRdb shows in-frame clones only, minus some. The sample gives around 57,000 clones, roughly nine tenths of which show up once; about 2.5% is in the top ten. V shed 6 bases, J shed 3 bases, and the junction held 10 bases outside the gene matches. CDR1 KGHSH and CDR2 LQKENI come from the germline V gene. This CDR3 spans 15 amino acids. The source material was peripheral blood, sampled in the first trimester of pregnancy. The chain links TRBV18 to TRBJ1-2; 7 bases line up with TRBD1. The receptor was derived from a female donor with multiple sclerosis, enrolled in a pregnancy study. The DNA of the CDR3 is TGTGCCAGCTCCCTTAGACAGGGTCTGGACTATGGCTACACCTTC. Translation: CASSLRQGLDYGYTF. Full variable domain (missing parts from reference TRBV18 and TRBJ1-2): NAGVMQNPRHLVRRRGQEARLRCSPMKGHSHVYWYRQLPEEGLKFMVYLQKENIIDESGMPKERFSAEFPKEGPSILRIQQVVRGDSAAYFCASSLRQGLDYGYTFGSGTRLTVV.